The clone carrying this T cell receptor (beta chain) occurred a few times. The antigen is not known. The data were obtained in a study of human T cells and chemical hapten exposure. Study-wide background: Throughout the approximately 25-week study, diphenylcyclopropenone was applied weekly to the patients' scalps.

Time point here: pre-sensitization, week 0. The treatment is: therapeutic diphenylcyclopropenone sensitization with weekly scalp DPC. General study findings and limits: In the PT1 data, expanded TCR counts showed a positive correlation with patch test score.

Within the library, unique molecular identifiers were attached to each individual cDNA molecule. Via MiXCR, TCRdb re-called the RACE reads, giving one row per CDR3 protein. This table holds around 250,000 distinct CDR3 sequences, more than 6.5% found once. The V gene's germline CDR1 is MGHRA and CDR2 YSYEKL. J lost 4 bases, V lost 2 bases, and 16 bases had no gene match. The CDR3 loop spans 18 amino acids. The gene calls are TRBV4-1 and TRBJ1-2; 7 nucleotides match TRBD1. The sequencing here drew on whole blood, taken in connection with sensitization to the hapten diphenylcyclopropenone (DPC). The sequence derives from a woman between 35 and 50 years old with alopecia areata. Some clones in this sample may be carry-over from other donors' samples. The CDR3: CASSQLLGTDTLSYGYTF. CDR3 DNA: TGCGCCAGCAGCCAACTTCTTGGGACAGACACCCTATCCTATGGCTACACCTTC.